The sequence of this T cell receptor (beta chain) was determined in a study of blood T cell repertoires in COVID-19. Assay used: immunoSEQ multiplex PCR; TCRdb lists only in-frame clones, some missing. The data show approximately 450,000 clones, 70% to 90% seen once. The cohort comprised adults aged about 18 to 100 years residing in about two dozen US areas. Membership in each cohort depended on participant-reported clinical history. CDR1 SEHNR and CDR2 FQNEAQ come from the germline V gene (reference sequence). This CDR3 contains 13 residues. The germline V and J ends were trimmed by 2 bases and 0 bases, with 4 bases remaining between them.

This TCR was sampled from a woman under 30 with acute COVID-19. The chain carries TRBV7-9 and TRBJ1-1; the D is unclear. What was sequenced was PBMCs or T cells enriched from blood (not recorded which). CDR3: CASSLIMNTEAFF. DNA of the CDR3: TGTGCCAGCAGCTTAATCATGAACACTGAAGCTTTCTTT.